Below are 27 T cell receptor beta chains sequenced from a single sample in a study of shared clonotypes between healthy human individuals. Profiling relied on immunoSEQ multiplex PCR, and the TCRdb table lists in-frame clones only, not all of them. The profile shows some 980,000 clones, approximately 80% of them singletons. The sequenced sample was memory CD4+ T cells sorted from blood. Indicated subset: CD45RA-negative fraction. The receptors shown here come from a man younger than 35 in good health.

This clone was seen more than once but under ten times. The chain links TRBV7-2 to TRBJ2-5; no reliable D call. The CDR3 runs 13 residues. The V end was cut by 3 bases, the J end by 9 bases, with 14 bases between. CDR1 and CDR2 from the germline V gene are SGHTA and FQGNSA. CDR3 in amino acids: CASSFIKATAQYF. CDR3 nucleotides: TGTGCCAGCAGCTTTATTAAGGCCACGGCCCAGTACTTC.

V gene TRBV6-1 combines with J gene TRBJ1-5; 7 positions match TRBD1. V lost 1 base, J lost 7 bases, and 13 bases stayed unmatched. CDR3 length equals 17 residues. Germline CDR1 and CDR2: MNHNS and SASEGT. This CDR3 is CASSEDMGAGGGQPQHF. The CDR3, as DNA: TGTGCCAGCAGTGAAGACATGGGGGCAGGGGGTGGCCAGCCCCAGCATTTT.

The V gene is TRBV5-8, the J gene TRBJ1-4; 8 bases fit TRBD1. The CDR3 runs 14 residues. Per the germline V gene, CDR1 is SGHTS and CDR2 is YDEGEE. V dropped 0 bases and J dropped 5; count of bases not matched to a gene: 0. The DNA of the CDR3 is TGTGCCAGCAGCTTGGACAGGGGGAATGAAAAACTGTTTTTT. It encodes CASSLDRGNEKLFF.

This clone came up once. V is TRBV28 and J is TRBJ2-7; 7 bases align to TRBD2. The CDR3 is 14 residues long. After removal of 7 bases from V and 3 bases from J, the junction contained 9 bases not matched to a gene. Germline V gene lookup returns CDR1 MDHEN and CDR2 SYDVKM. The CDR3 is CASTLWEGGYEQYF. The DNA of the CDR3 is TGTGCCAGCACCCTATGGGAGGGTGGCTACGAGCAGTACTTC.

The gene calls are TRBV10-3 and TRBJ1-2; D gene unclear. Germline lookup yields CDR1 ENHRY and CDR2 SYGVKD. V lost 4 bases, J lost 8 bases, and 14 bases lay in between. The CDR3 extends over 13 amino acids. As DNA, the CDR3 is TGTGCCATCAGTGTGGATATGGTAGAAGGCTACACCTTC. Translated, it gives CAISVDMVEGYTF.

In the case of this clone: Mismatch with germline at one junction end may stem from a read error. The gene calls are TRBV27 and TRBJ2-1, with D perhaps matching TRBD2 (6 bases). CDR3 size: 13 residues. Germline-derived CDR1 and CDR2 are MNHEY and SMNVEV (reference sequence). The CDR3 reads CASSPPMGGFRVF. The DNA for the CDR3 is TGTGCCAGCAGCCCACCTATGGGGGGATTTCGGGTCTTC.

As for this clone: Other DNA sequences of this sample code for an identical CDR3. The rearrangement joins TRBV9 to TRBJ1-5; D is perhaps TRBD1 (5 bases). Trimming pared 0 bases from V and 4 bases from J, leaving 8 bases between. The CDR3 length is 14 residues. Germline-derived CDR1 and CDR2 are SGDLS and YYNGEE. The CDR3 nucleotides read TGTGCCAGCAGCGTAGGAACAGGTAATCAGCCCCAGCATTTT. This sequence encodes CASSVGTGNQPQHF.

This rearrangement joins TRBV5-1 to TRBJ2-1; maybe TRBD2 (6 bases). Looked up from germline, CDR1 is SGHRS and CDR2 is YFSETQ. This CDR3 is 15 amino acids long. Trimming removed 4 bases from V and 6 bases from J, with 17 bases in between. The CDR3 is CASSPTSLVLNEQFF. CDR3 coding DNA: TGCGCCAGCAGCCCGACTAGTTTGGTACTCAATGAGCAGTTCTTC.

The chain links TRBV5-1 to TRBJ2-1; 8 bases align to TRBD2. CDR3 length: 15 amino acids. J was trimmed by 2 bases and V by 2 bases; bases with no gene match: 3. CDR1 is SGHRS, CDR2 YFSETQ, per germline. CDR3 bases: TGCGCCAGCAGCTTAGGCGGGGGGACCTACAATGAGCAGTTCTTC. Amino acids: CASSLGGGTYNEQFF. Together with reference TRBV5-1 and TRBJ2-1, the CDR3 gives the full variable domain: KAGVTQTPRYLIKTRGQQVTLSCSPISGHRSVSWYQQTPGQGLQFLFEYFSETQRNKGNFPGRFSGRQFSNSRSEMNVSTLELGDSALYLCASSLGGGTYNEQFFGPGTRLTVL.

The sample holds a few counts of this clone. The J gene is TRBJ2-2, the V gene TRBV6-7; D is undetermined. TRBV6-7 is assigned to the ORF class and has an uncertain function. The length of the CDR3 is 17 residues. Trimming removed 8 bases from V and 2 bases from J, with 21 bases in between. DNA of the CDR3: TGTGCCAGCGGTAGAGTTGTCAATCCTATAAACACCGGGGAGCTGTTTTTT. Amino acids: CASGRVVNPINTGELFF.

This clone was counted a single time. V usage is TRBV4-1 and J usage is TRBJ1-2, with TRBD1 as a possible D gene (5 bases). The CDR3 consists of 14 residues. Deletions cut 5 bases from V and 4 bases from J, with 14 bases between. The germline gives CDR1 MGHRA, CDR2 YSYEKL. CDR3 DNA sequence: TGCGCCAGCAGCGTCCGGGACGGCTCCTATGGCTACACCTTC. Translating gives CASSVRDGSYGYTF.

The V call is TRBV6-1, the J call TRBJ1-2; D may be TRBD1 (5 bases). The CDR3 totals 12 residues. Trimming pared 10 bases from V and 11 bases from J, leaving 20 bases between. CDR1 and CDR2 from the germline V gene are MNHNS and SASEGT. CDR3 residues: CATRMGGDRYTF. The CDR3 region has the DNA TGTGCCACCAGGATGGGAGGGGATAGGTACACCTTC.

This clone showed up just once. The chain is built from TRBV5-4 and TRBJ1-6; no clear D gene. CDR1 is SGHNT and CDR2 is YYREEE in the germline V gene (reference sequence). With 3 bases removed from V and 3 bases from J, the gap between germline ends came to 7 bases. CDR3 length: 14 amino acids. The CDR3 sequence is CASSSGNYNSPLHF. The CDR3 coding sequence is TGTGCCAGCAGCTCAGGAAACTATAATTCACCCCTCCACTTT.

This chain joins TRBV2 and TRBJ1-2; maybe TRBD1 (5 bases). Trimming shortened V by 1 base and J by 6 bases, and 12 bases separated the two germline ends. Germline V gene lookup returns CDR1 SNHLY and CDR2 FYNNEI. The CDR3 sequence is 14 residues long. CDR3 sequence: CASSEEVEGNGYTF. CDR3 in DNA: TGTGCCAGCAGTGAAGAAGTCGAGGGGAATGGCTACACCTTC. Full variable domain (missing parts from reference TRBV2 and TRBJ1-2): EPEVTQTPSHQVTQMGQEVILRCVPISNHLYFYWYRQILGQKVEFLVSFYNNEISEKSEIFDDQFSVERPDGSNFTLKIRSTKLEDSAMYFCASSEEVEGNGYTFGSGTRLTVV.

J is TRBJ2-5 and V is TRBV5-1; 10 nucleotides align to TRBD2. The CDR3 runs 16 residues. Per germline, CDR1 SGHRS and CDR2 YFSETQ. V gave up 0 bases and J gave up 2 bases; unmatched junction bases: 4. CDR3 residues: CASSLGTSGKQETQYF. The CDR3 region has the DNA TGCGCCAGCAGCTTGGGTACTAGCGGGAAACAAGAGACCCAGTACTTC.

The V and J genes are TRBV5-1 and TRBJ2-5; 8 bases are a match to TRBD2. With V trimmed by 0 bases and J by 2 bases, 6 bases remained unmatched. The CDR3 is 16 amino acids. Germline V lookup: CDR1 SGHRS, CDR2 YFSETQ. CDR3 amino acids: CASSLEGTRTQETQYF. The CDR3 DNA reads as TGCGCCAGCAGCTTGGAAGGGACTAGAACTCAAGAGACCCAGTACTTC.

J is TRBJ1-4 and V is TRBV6-5, with D perhaps TRBD1 (6 bases). Germline V gene sequence: CDR1 MNHEY, CDR2 SVGAGI. This CDR3 has 12 residues. V lost 6 bases, J lost 8 bases, and 10 bases lay in between. In DNA form, the CDR3 reads TGTGCCAGCAGCAGGGGCGGAGAAAAACTGTTTTTT. Translation gives CASSRGGEKLFF.

V usage is TRBV11-1 and J usage is TRBJ2-7; possible D gene TRBD1, 6 bases. Germline CDR1 is SGHAT and CDR2 is FQDESV (reference sequence). The CDR3 extends over 12 amino acids. Trimming removed 5 bases from V and 5 bases from J, with 10 bases in between. The CDR3 is CASSANRDEQYF. DNA of the CDR3: TGTGCCAGCAGCGCCAACAGGGACGAGCAGTACTTC. The complete variable domain, with remaining parts taken from reference TRBV11-1 and TRBJ2-7, reads EAEVAQSPRYKITEKSQAVAFWCDPISGHATLYWYRQILGQGPELLVQFQDESVVDDSQLPKDRFSAERLKGVDSTLKIQPAELGDSAMYLCASSANRDEQYFGPGTRLTVT.

The rearrangement joins TRBV9 to TRBJ1-3, with D possibly being TRBD1 (6 bases). Germline-derived CDR1 and CDR2 are SGDLS and YYNGEE. The CDR3 is made up of 16 amino acids. The V end was cut by 4 bases, the J end by 0 bases, with 14 bases between. Here the CDR3 reads CASSPRQDFSGNTIYF. The CDR3 nucleotides read TGTGCCAGCAGCCCGCGACAGGATTTCTCTGGAAACACCATATATTTT.

In this sample, this clone turned up once. V and J are TRBV5-6 and TRBJ1-2, with 9 bases that match TRBD1. The junction had 6 bases not matched to a gene; V was cut back by 0 bases and J by 6 bases. The length of the CDR3 is 15 residues. Germline V lookup: CDR1 SGHDT, CDR2 YYEEEE. The CDR3 reads CASSLGNRGLDGYTF. The DNA of the CDR3 is TGTGCCAGCAGCTTGGGGAACAGGGGGCTTGATGGCTACACCTTC.

As concerns this clone: The same CDR3 can be traced to other DNA sequences in this sample. This chain uses TRBV11-2 with TRBJ1-6, with D hard to call. The CDR3 extends over 13 amino acids. Germline loops: CDR1 SGHAT, CDR2 FQNNGV. V shed 1 base and J shed 8 bases, with 6 bases lying between them. The CDR3 DNA reads as TGTGCCAGCAGCTTAGTTGGTGATTCACCCCTCCACTTT. Its translation is CASSLVGDSPLHF.

The chain recombines TRBV4-1 with TRBJ2-2; the match to TRBD2 covers 13 bases. CDR3 size: 16 residues. V shed 4 bases, J shed 4 bases, and the junction held 3 bases outside the gene matches. Per germline, CDR1 MGHRA and CDR2 YSYEKL. CDR3 sequence (DNA): TGCGCCAGCAGCCTAGGACTAGCGGGGGCCACCGGGGAGCTGTTTTTT. It specifies CASSLGLAGATGELFF.

The gene calls are TRBV6-5 and TRBJ1-5; 7 bases fit TRBD1. This CDR3 is 15 amino acids long. Germline V CDR1 and CDR2: MNHEY, SVGAGI. V gave up 6 bases and J gave up 0 bases; unmatched junction bases: 5. The CDR3 DNA follows: TGTGCCAGCAGACTGACAGGGTATAGCAATCAGCCCCAGCATTTT. Amino acid sequence: CASRLTGYSNQPQHF.

A single count supports this clone. As DNA, the CDR3 is TGTGCCAGCAGATCCCTAGCGGGAGGGAATTTTTACGAGCAGTACTTC. Protein: CASRSLAGGNFYEQYF. V gene TRBV11-2 combines with J gene TRBJ2-7, with 12 bases fitting TRBD2. CDR3 size: 16 residues. The germline V gene has CDR1 SGHAT and CDR2 FQNNGV. V shed 6 bases and J 4 bases; nucleotides not matched to a gene: 10.

The CDR3: CASSETWTSPHEQFF. The CDR3 bases are TGTGCCAGCAGTGAAACTTGGACTAGCCCACATGAGCAGTTCTTC. The gene calls are TRBV2 and TRBJ2-1; 8 bases agree with TRBD2. V trimming: 2 bases; J trimming: 8 bases; junction bases outside the gene matches: 8. Germline CDR1 reads SNHLY; CDR2 reads FYNNEI. The CDR3 loop spans 15 amino acids.

J is TRBJ2-1 and V is TRBV10-3; D gene uncertain. Germline lookup yields CDR1 ENHRY and CDR2 SYGVKD. V gave up 0 bases and J gave up 8 bases, with 8 bases separating them. The CDR3 runs 13 residues. In DNA form, the CDR3 reads TGTGCCATCAGTGAGTCTGGGATCGATGAGCAGTTCTTC. Its translation is CAISESGIDEQFF.

This clone was observed many times. The chain employs TRBV29-1 and TRBJ2-3, with D unclear. CDR1 is SQVTM, CDR2 ANQGSEA, per germline. The CDR3 sequence is 14 residues long. With 3 bases removed from V and 6 bases from J, the gap between germline ends came to 16 bases. The CDR3 DNA follows: TGCAGCGTTGATAGGGATGAAATGGGGGATACGCAGTATTTT. Its protein is CSVDRDEMGDTQYF.